These T cell receptor beta chains were read from a single sample in a study of shared clonotypes between healthy human individuals. The assay was immunoSEQ multiplex PCR, and TCRdb's table has in-frame clones only and misses some. Of 450,000 to 500,000 clones in the sample, approximately 80% were seen once. The sequencing sample was made of PBMCs. The receptors come from a woman between 40 and 55 years old in good health. Some clones in this sample may be carry-over from other donors' samples. The CDR3 runs from the conserved cysteine through the conserved F or W. The D gene is left open where the match is weak. Expanded clones get a size class; other rows say once, few or many, or leave the size out.

V gene: TRBV10-1
D gene: TRBD2
clone size: few
J gene: TRBJ2-2
CDR3 DNA: TGCGCCAGCAGTGATTCGGGACTAGCGGGAGGGCTCGACACCGGGGAGCTGTTTTTT
CDR3 protein: CASSDSGLAGGLDTGELFF

V gene: TRBV5-1
D gene: TRBD2
clone size: -
J gene: TRBJ2-2
CDR3 DNA: TGCGCCAGCAGCAAGGGACTAGCGGGAGGTAACACCGGGGAGCTGTTTTTT
CDR3 protein: CASSKGLAGGNTGELFF

V gene: TRBV4-1
D gene: -
clone size: -
J gene: TRBJ1-1
CDR3 DNA: TGCGCCAGCAATAGGTTTCCCGCGGATATGAACACTGAAGCTTTCTTT
CDR3 protein: CASNRFPADMNTEAFF

V gene: TRBV6-6
D gene: -
clone size: few
J gene: TRBJ2-7
CDR3 DNA: TGTGCCAGCAGTTACGGCCAGGGCCGTGGGCAGTACTTC
CDR3 protein: CASSYGQGRGQYF

V gene: TRBV2
D gene: -
clone size: -
J gene: TRBJ2-2
CDR3 DNA: TGTGTCAGCATCAGGGGTAGGACCGGGGAGCTGTTTTTT
CDR3 protein: CVSIRGRTGELFF

V gene: TRBV28
D gene: TRBD1
clone size: -
J gene: TRBJ2-7
CDR3 DNA: TGTGCCAGCAGTTCAACCGGGACAGGCTACGAGCAGTACTTC
CDR3 protein: CASSSTGTGYEQYF

V gene: TRBV5-6
D gene: -
clone size: -
J gene: TRBJ2-5
CDR3 DNA: TGTGCCAGCAGCGCCCTTTCAGGGGTCATTGGGGAGACCCAGTACTTC
CDR3 protein: CASSALSGVIGETQYF

V gene: TRBV4-1
D gene: -
clone size: -
J gene: TRBJ1-5
CDR3 DNA: TGCGCCAGCAGCCAAGATCAGGGAGGTAGACAGCCCCAGCATTTT
CDR3 protein: CASSQDQGGRQPQHF

V gene: TRBV7-8
D gene: -
clone size: -
J gene: TRBJ1-5
CDR3 DNA: TGTGCCAGCAGCTTTGGCCGAGGGCAGCCCCAGCATTTT
CDR3 protein: CASSFGRGQPQHF

V gene: TRBV5-1
D gene: -
clone size: -
J gene: TRBJ2-1
CDR3 DNA: TGCGCCAGCAGCTTGGTCGATCCCCTCTGGGATGAGCAGTTCTTC
CDR3 protein: CASSLVDPLWDEQFF

V gene: TRBV28
D gene: -
clone size: -
J gene: TRBJ2-2
CDR3 DNA: TGTGCCAGCAGTTACTTCCTCACCGGGGAGCTGTTTTTT
CDR3 protein: CASSYFLTGELFF

V gene: TRBV18
D gene: -
clone size: -
J gene: TRBJ1-5
CDR3 DNA: TGTGCCAGCTCACCAGGGGAGAATCAGCCCCAGCATTTT
CDR3 protein: CASSPGENQPQHF

V gene: TRBV27
D gene: TRBD2
clone size: once
J gene: TRBJ2-7
CDR3 DNA: TGTGCCAGCAGACCCCGGACTAGCGGCGAGCAGTACTTC
CDR3 protein: CASRPRTSGEQYF

V gene: TRBV11-2
D gene: -
clone size: -
J gene: TRBJ2-1
CDR3 DNA: TGTGCCAGCAGCTTAGATCCGGCTGGGTACAATGAGCAGTTCTTC
CDR3 protein: CASSLDPAGYNEQFF

V gene: TRBV7-8
D gene: -
clone size: -
J gene: TRBJ2-5
CDR3 DNA: TGTGCCAGCAGCTTAAGGACCGGGACAAACCAAGAGACCCAGTACTTC
CDR3 protein: CASSLRTGTNQETQYF

V gene: TRBV7-6
D gene: -
clone size: -
J gene: TRBJ1-3
CDR3 DNA: TGTGCCAGCAGCTTGGATCCGGTGATCTCTGGAAACACCATATATTTT
CDR3 protein: CASSLDPVISGNTIYF

V gene: TRBV27
D gene: -
clone size: -
J gene: TRBJ1-5
CDR3 DNA: TGTGCCAGCAGTCGGACGAACAATCAGCCCCAGCATTTT
CDR3 protein: CASSRTNNQPQHF

V gene: TRBV5-1
D gene: -
clone size: -
J gene: TRBJ2-7
CDR3 DNA: TGCGCCAGCAGCTTGGACCCAGGTCCCTACGAGCAGTACTTC
CDR3 protein: CASSLDPGPYEQYF

V gene: TRBV7-9
D gene: TRBD1
clone size: -
J gene: TRBJ1-1
CDR3 DNA: TGTGCCAGCAGCTATACTCTAGGACAGGGGGTGAACACTGAAGCTTTCTTT
CDR3 protein: CASSYTLGQGVNTEAFF

V gene: TRBV19
D gene: TRBD2
clone size: -
J gene: TRBJ2-2
CDR3 DNA: TGTGCCAGCGCCGGGACTAGGGGGGCCGGGGAGCTGTTTTTT
CDR3 protein: CASAGTRGAGELFF

V gene: TRBV7-3
D gene: TRBD1
clone size: -
J gene: TRBJ2-5
CDR3 DNA: TGTGCCAGCAGCTCCCTCGAGGGACAGGGGATCGCCCAAGAGACCCAGTACTTC
CDR3 protein: CASSSLEGQGIAQETQYF

V gene: TRBV5-5
D gene: -
clone size: -
J gene: TRBJ2-7
CDR3 DNA: TGTGCCAGCAGCCATCAGGCACTGGCTCAGAACGAGCAGTACTTC
CDR3 protein: CASSHQALAQNEQYF

V gene: TRBV9
D gene: TRBD1
clone size: -
J gene: TRBJ1-1
CDR3 DNA: TGTGCCAGCAGCCCCCCGGGACAGGGGGCAGGCACTGAAGCTTTCTTT
CDR3 protein: CASSPPGQGAGTEAFF

V gene: TRBV19
D gene: TRBD2
clone size: -
J gene: TRBJ2-7
CDR3 DNA: TGTGCCAGCCGACTAGCGGGAGGGCGCGAGCAGTACTTC
CDR3 protein: CASRLAGGREQYF

V gene: TRBV7-6
D gene: -
clone size: -
J gene: TRBJ2-5
CDR3 DNA: TGTGCCAGCAGCTTAGTGCTCCAAGAGACCCAGTACTTC
CDR3 protein: CASSLVLQETQYF

V gene: TRBV7-2
D gene: -
clone size: -
J gene: TRBJ2-3
CDR3 DNA: TGTGCCAGCAGCTTATCCCCCCGAGATACGCAGTATTTT
CDR3 protein: CASSLSPRDTQYF

V gene: TRBV2
D gene: -
clone size: -
J gene: TRBJ1-2
CDR3 DNA: TGTGCCAGCAGCTCAGGGACCTACTATGGCTACACCTTC
CDR3 protein: CASSSGTYYGYTF

V gene: TRBV10-2
D gene: -
clone size: -
J gene: TRBJ2-4
CDR3 DNA: TGCGCCAGCGCTTTTGGAGGTGACAAAAACATTCAGTACTTC
CDR3 protein: CASAFGGDKNIQYF

V gene: TRBV5-6
D gene: -
clone size: -
J gene: TRBJ2-1
CDR3 DNA: TGTGCCAGCAGCTTGGGTCGGGGCAGTACCTACAATGAGCAGTTCTTC
CDR3 protein: CASSLGRGSTYNEQFF

V gene: TRBV5-8
D gene: -
clone size: -
J gene: TRBJ1-1
CDR3 DNA: TGTGCCAGCAGCTTTGGCAGGGGAAGGACTGAAGCCTTCTTT
CDR3 protein: CASSFGRGRTEAFF

V gene: TRBV5-1
D gene: TRBD2
clone size: few
J gene: TRBJ2-1
CDR3 DNA: TGCGCCAGCAGCCTAACTAGCGGGACCTACAATGAGCAGTTCTTC
CDR3 protein: CASSLTSGTYNEQFF

V gene: TRBV18
D gene: -
clone size: -
J gene: TRBJ2-5
CDR3 DNA: TGTGCCAGCTCACCGTTGGCTCTCGCGGAGACCCAGTACTTC
CDR3 protein: CASSPLALAETQYF

V gene: TRBV27
D gene: -
clone size: -
J gene: TRBJ2-5
CDR3 DNA: TGTGCCAGCAGTTTTGACGGACCCCCAGAGACCCAGTACTTC
CDR3 protein: CASSFDGPPETQYF

V gene: TRBV7-3
D gene: TRBD1
clone size: -
J gene: TRBJ1-3
CDR3 DNA: TGTGCCAGCAGCTCCGGGACAGGGGGAAACACCATATATTTT
CDR3 protein: CASSSGTGGNTIYF

V gene: TRBV25-1
D gene: -
clone size: -
J gene: TRBJ2-2
CDR3 DNA: TGTGCCAGCAAAATGCAGGGAGAAACCGGGGAGCTGTTTTTT
CDR3 protein: CASKMQGETGELFF

V gene: TRBV25-1
D gene: TRBD1
clone size: few
J gene: TRBJ1-5
CDR3 DNA: TGTGCCAGCAGTGAGGGGGGGCAGGGGGGCGGTCAGCCCCAGCATTTT
CDR3 protein: CASSEGGQGGGQPQHF

V gene: TRBV18
D gene: TRBD1
clone size: many
J gene: TRBJ1-1
CDR3 DNA: TGTGCCAGCTCACCGGGACAGGGCACTGAAGCTTTCTTT
CDR3 protein: CASSPGQGTEAFF

V gene: TRBV9
D gene: TRBD1
clone size: -
J gene: TRBJ2-7
CDR3 DNA: TGTGCCAGCAGCGTAGGGACAGGGGGCGGGTACGAGCAGTACTTC
CDR3 protein: CASSVGTGGGYEQYF

V gene: TRBV30
D gene: TRBD1
clone size: -
J gene: TRBJ2-1
CDR3 DNA: TGTGCCTGGAGCCGACAGGGGGCTAATTTCTTC
CDR3 protein: CAWSRQGANFF

V gene: TRBV4-2
D gene: TRBD2
clone size: once
J gene: TRBJ2-4
CDR3 DNA: TGTGCCAGCAGCCAGTTAGCGGGAGGAGCGGTGACTCGAGACGGAAACATTCAGTGCTTC
CDR3 protein: CASSQLAGGAVTRDGNIQCF

V gene: TRBV27
D gene: -
clone size: -
J gene: TRBJ2-7
CDR3 DNA: TGTGCCAGCAGACAGACCGGGGGCGAGCAGTACTTC
CDR3 protein: CASRQTGGEQYF

V gene: TRBV4-3
D gene: TRBD1
clone size: -
J gene: TRBJ2-3
CDR3 DNA: TGCGCCAGCAGCCAAGAGACAGGGACGAGCACAGATACGCAGTATTTT
CDR3 protein: CASSQETGTSTDTQYF

V gene: TRBV27
D gene: -
clone size: -
J gene: TRBJ2-5
CDR3 DNA: TGTGCCAGCAGTTCCCGCCCTTCTTTGGGGGAAGAGACCCAGTACTTC
CDR3 protein: CASSSRPSLGEETQYF

V gene: TRBV2
D gene: -
clone size: -
J gene: TRBJ1-4
CDR3 DNA: TGTGCCAGCAGTGAGGACACAGCAAAAAATGAAAAACTGTTTTTT
CDR3 protein: CASSEDTAKNEKLFF

V gene: TRBV11-2
D gene: -
clone size: -
J gene: TRBJ2-5
CDR3 DNA: TGTGCCAGCAATAGGCAGATACAAGAGACCCAGTACTTC
CDR3 protein: CASNRQIQETQYF

V gene: TRBV30
D gene: -
clone size: -
J gene: TRBJ1-5
CDR3 DNA: TGTGCCTGGAGTGGTGGGGTACATCAGCCCCAGCATTTT
CDR3 protein: CAWSGGVHQPQHF

V gene: TRBV11-3
D gene: TRBD2
clone size: -
J gene: TRBJ2-3
CDR3 DNA: TGTGCCAGCAGCCCAGCGGGAGGCACAGATACGCAGTATTTT
CDR3 protein: CASSPAGGTDTQYF

V gene: TRBV5-4
D gene: -
clone size: -
J gene: TRBJ1-2
CDR3 DNA: TGTGCCAGCAGCTTTGGTCAAGTGAACTATGGCTACACCTTC
CDR3 protein: CASSFGQVNYGYTF

V gene: TRBV18
D gene: -
clone size: -
J gene: TRBJ2-1
CDR3 DNA: TGTGCCAGCTCAATATTAGGGGGCTCCTACAATGAGCAGTTCTTC
CDR3 protein: CASSILGGSYNEQFF

V gene: TRBV4-1
D gene: -
clone size: -
J gene: TRBJ1-1
CDR3 DNA: TGCGCCAGCAGCCCCCTTAGGTCCAGGGGCCCGGGGGACACTGAAGCTTTCTTT
CDR3 protein: CASSPLRSRGPGDTEAFF

V gene: TRBV18
D gene: TRBD1
clone size: -
J gene: TRBJ2-7
CDR3 DNA: TGTGCCAGCTCATCAACCGGACAGGGGGCCGACGAGCAGTACTTC
CDR3 protein: CASSSTGQGADEQYF

V gene: TRBV4-1
D gene: -
clone size: -
J gene: TRBJ2-2
CDR3 DNA: TGCGCCAGCAGCCAAGTACCAGCACTGGGCACCGGGGAGCTGTTTTTT
CDR3 protein: CASSQVPALGTGELFF

V gene: TRBV20-1
D gene: -
clone size: once
J gene: TRBJ2-5
CDR3 DNA: TGCAGTGCCCCCCACCCGCAGACCCAGTACTTC
CDR3 protein: CSAPHPQTQYF

V gene: TRBV28
D gene: -
clone size: -
J gene: TRBJ1-4
CDR3 DNA: TGTGCCTCAGGACGGGGTAATGAAAAACTGTTTTTT
CDR3 protein: CASGRGNEKLFF

V gene: TRBV4-2
D gene: TRBD1
clone size: -
J gene: TRBJ2-1
CDR3 DNA: TGTGCCAGCAGCCAAGATAGGTGGACAGGGTTGGGAAATGAGCAGTTCTTC
CDR3 protein: CASSQDRWTGLGNEQFF